The 20 T cell receptor beta chains below come from one sample, sequenced in a study of blood T cells in healthy people across ages. Combining a sample-barcoded 5' primer with a J-beta primer mix, a second PCR ran for about 6 to 11 cycles. TCRdb called the 5' RACE reads again in MiXCR, with one record for every CDR3 protein. This table holds about 1.5 million distinct CDR3 sequences, approximately 40% found once. The sequenced sample was blood. Receptor source: a young woman in good health.

This clonotype was found a few times. This chain connects TRBV6-5 to TRBJ2-3, with 13 bases matching TRBD2. CDR3 length: 15 amino acids. Germline CDR1 is MNHEY and CDR2 is SVGAGI. V shed 7 bases and J 4 bases; nucleotides not matched to a gene: 5. DNA of the CDR3: TGTGCCAGCAAAACTAGCGGGGGGGCCTCAGATACGCAGTATTTT. Its protein is CASKTSGGASDTQYF.

There are many counts of this clonotype. The gene calls are TRBV7-2 and TRBJ2-3; TRBD2 matches at 8 bases. Germline CDR1 SGHTA, CDR2 FQGNSA. The CDR3 has 16 residues. J gave up 1 base and V 0 bases, and 3 bases lay outside the gene matches. In nucleotides, the CDR3 is TGTGCCAGCAGCTTAGCGTCGACTAGCGGCACAGATACGCAGTATTTT. The encoded protein is CASSLASTSGTDTQYF. Complete variable domain (other parts from reference TRBV7-2 and TRBJ2-3): GAGVSQSPSNKVTEKGKDVELRCDPISGHTALYWYRQSLGQGLEFLIYFQGNSAPDKSGLPSDRFSAERTGGSVSTLTIQRTQQEDSAVYLCASSLASTSGTDTQYFGPGTRLTVL.

This chain links TRBV20-1 with TRBJ2-3; 10 bases match TRBD2. The CDR3 loop spans 15 amino acids. Germline V gives CDR1 DFQATT, CDR2 SNEGSKA (reference sequence). The V gene end was trimmed by 5 bases and the J gene end by 1 base; junction bases not matched to a gene: 6. CDR3 amino acids: CSAGASGGRTDTQYF. In DNA form, the CDR3 reads TGCAGTGCTGGAGCTAGCGGGGGCCGCACAGATACGCAGTATTTT.

This clonotype was counted once. The chain uses TRBV6-1 and TRBJ2-7; no reliable D call. Germline-derived CDR1 and CDR2 are MNHNS and SASEGT. V lost 0 bases, J lost 1 base, and 16 bases lay in between. This CDR3 region has 17 residues. In DNA form, the CDR3 reads TGTGCCAGCAGTGAAGCGCCGCCCGGAGTCATATCCTACGAGCAGTACTTC. Its protein is CASSEAPPGVISYEQYF.

This clonotype was picked up a small number of times. J is TRBJ2-5 and V is TRBV29-1; 7 nucleotides agree with TRBD2. From germline, CDR1 is SQVTM and CDR2 ANQGSEA. CDR3 length: 10 amino acids. Losses at the gene ends were 7 bases for V and 5 bases for J; bases not matched to a gene: 1. CDR3: CSGGGETQYF. Written as DNA, the CDR3 is TGCAGCGGGGGGGGGGAGACCCAGTACTTC.

The rearrangement uses TRBV7-2 and TRBJ2-7; tentative D call: TRBD1 (5 bases). The V gene lost 6 bases and the J gene lost 2 bases, with 11 bases spanning the gap. The CDR3 covers 13 residues. Germline V CDR1 and CDR2: SGHTA, FQGNSA. This CDR3 reads CASSGRAPYEQYF. The CDR3 DNA sequence: TGTGCCAGCAGTGGCAGGGCCCCCTACGAGCAGTACTTC.

V and J are TRBV20-1 and TRBJ1-6, with D hard to call. Germline V CDR1 and CDR2: DFQATT, SNEGSKA (reference sequence). This CDR3 has 13 amino acids. This CDR3 reads CSPIGPTNSPLHF. Here the CDR3 DNA reads TGCAGCCCCATAGGACCTACGAATTCACCCCTCCACTTT.

Points on this clonotype: This may arise from a read error, as a much more abundant clone is one base away. V and J are TRBV7-9 and TRBJ2-1; 13 nucleotides agree with TRBD2. Trimming cost V 5 bases and J 0 bases; bases outside gene matches: 7. The CDR3 has 18 amino acids. CDR1 is SEHNR, CDR2 FQNEAQ, per germline (reference sequence). The DNA of the CDR3 is TGTGCCAGCAGCCGTGGACTAGCGGGGGACTACTCCTACAATGAGCAGTTCTTC. Translating it yields CASSRGLAGDYSYNEQFF. Variable domain in full (rest from reference TRBV7-9 and TRBJ2-1): DTGVSQNPRHKITKRGQNVTFRCDPISEHNRLYWYRQTLGQGPEFLTYFQNEAQLEKSRLLSDRFSAERPKGSFSTLEIQRTEQGDSAMYLCASSRGLAGDYSYNEQFFGPGTRLTVL.

The CDR3 region has the DNA TGTGCCAGCAGCCGGTCGCAGGGAAATGAAAAACTGTTTTTT. Its translation: CASSRSQGNEKLFF. The chain carries TRBV14 and TRBJ1-4; D perhaps matches TRBD1 (5 bases). The CDR3 loop spans 14 amino acids. V lost 4 bases and J lost 5, with 11 bases in between. Per germline, CDR1 SGHDN and CDR2 FVKESK.

This clonotype is a singleton in its sample. The rearrangement links TRBV7-9 to TRBJ2-5; D unresolved. CDR3 size: 14 residues. The germline gives CDR1 SEHNR, CDR2 FQNEAQ (reference sequence). V was trimmed by 1 base and J by 5 bases, leaving 11 bases between them. The CDR3: CASSLVGSSETQYF. In nucleotides, the CDR3 is TGTGCCAGCAGCTTAGTGGGGTCGTCGGAGACCCAGTACTTC. Looking up the rest from reference TRBV7-9 and TRBJ2-5 gives the full variable domain: DTGVSQNPRHKITKRGQNVTFRCDPISEHNRLYWYRQTLGQGPEFLTYFQNEAQLEKSRLLSDRFSAERPKGSFSTLEIQRTEQGDSAMYLCASSLVGSSETQYFGPGTRLLVL.

The V and J genes are TRBV29-1 and TRBJ1-2; 7 positions agree with TRBD1. V lost 5 bases, J lost 4 bases, and 7 bases stayed unmatched. Per germline, CDR1 SQVTM and CDR2 ANQGSEA. The length of the CDR3 is 13 residues. CDR3 protein: CSVRDSNLYGYTF. The CDR3 nucleotides read TGCAGCGTTCGGGACAGCAACCTCTATGGCTACACCTTC. Combining the CDR3 with reference TRBV29-1 and TRBJ1-2 gives the whole variable domain SAVISQKPSRDICQRGTSLTIQCQVDSQVTMMFWYRQQPGQSLTLIATANQGSEATYESGFVIDKFPISRPNLTFSTLTVSNMSPEDSSIYLCSVRDSNLYGYTFGSGTRLTVV.

The V and J genes are TRBV20-1 and TRBJ2-1, with TRBD2 matching over 11 bases. CDR3 length: 15 residues. Germline lookup yields CDR1 DFQATT and CDR2 SNEGSKA (reference sequence). V dropped 1 base and J dropped 8; count of bases not matched to a gene: 7. This CDR3 is CSARVLAGEVDEQFF. CDR3 in DNA: TGCAGTGCTAGAGTACTAGCGGGAGAGGTCGATGAGCAGTTCTTC.

This clonotype was counted only a few times. The chain combines TRBV20-1 with TRBJ2-5; D is ambiguous. CDR1 is DFQATT and CDR2 is SNEGSKA in the germline V gene (reference sequence). Trimming removed 2 bases from V and 0 bases from J, with 7 bases in between. This CDR3 region has 13 residues. CDR3 sequence: CSARNLYQETQYF. The CDR3 DNA is TGCAGTGCTAGAAACCTGTACCAAGAGACCCAGTACTTC.

A few counts support this clonotype. The CDR3 nucleotides are TGTGCCAGCAGCTTTCGCGGGGGTACTAGCACAGATACGCAGTATTTT. Translating gives CASSFRGGTSTDTQYF. The chain is built from TRBV7-9 and TRBJ2-3; 7 bases are a match to TRBD2. Germline assignment: CDR1 SEHNR and CDR2 FQNEAQ (reference sequence). CDR3 length: 16 amino acids. Trimming removed 3 bases from V and 0 bases from J; junction bases left unmatched: 6.

The V call is TRBV7-9, the J call TRBJ1-5; a possible D gene is TRBD1 (6 bases). The CDR3 contains 15 residues. Germline CDR1 is SEHNR and CDR2 is FQNEAQ (reference sequence). V lost 3 bases and J 1 base, leaving 10 bases between the germline ends. The CDR3: CASSFSGASNQPQHF. The CDR3 DNA reads TGTGCCAGCAGCTTTTCAGGGGCGAGCAATCAGCCCCAGCATTTT.

The sample holds a few counts of this clonotype. The V and J genes are TRBV2 and TRBJ1-2, with 8 bases lining up with TRBD1. The germline V gene has CDR1 SNHLY and CDR2 FYNNEI. This CDR3 has 11 amino acids. V was clipped by 8 bases and J by 8 bases; unmatched bases: 4. The CDR3 coding sequence is TGTGCCAGCGGACAGGGCAGCGGCTACACCTTC. Encoded protein: CASGQGSGYTF.

This clonotype was counted only a few times. V is TRBV12-3 or TRBV12-4 and J is TRBJ2-1, with 11 bases identical to TRBD2. There are 15 residues in the CDR3. Trimming at V came to 4 bases and at J to 3 bases, leaving 2 bases not matched to a gene. The CDR3 sequence is CASSSTSGDYNEQFF. As DNA, the CDR3 is TGTGCCAGCAGTTCGACTAGCGGGGACTACAATGAGCAGTTCTTC.

This clonotype was found a few times. This chain links TRBV5-1 with TRBJ2-2; D is unresolved. This CDR3 is 14 amino acids long. The germline V gene encodes CDR1 SGHRS and CDR2 YFSETQ. Trimming removed 5 bases from V and 6 bases from J, with 14 bases in between. The CDR3 DNA follows: TGCGCCAGCAGGTGGTCCCACCTCCCCGGGGAGCTGTTTTTT. It codes for CASRWSHLPGELFF.

The genes are TRBV27 and TRBJ2-1; 15 nucleotides line up with TRBD2. V lost 3 bases to trimming and J lost 8 bases; unmatched junction nucleotides: 5. The CDR3 length is 16 residues. Germline assignment: CDR1 MNHEY and CDR2 SMNVEV (reference sequence). The CDR3 reads CASSFRTSGRADEQFF. The CDR3 nucleotides are TGTGCCAGCAGTTTTCGGACTAGCGGGAGGGCCGATGAGCAGTTCTTC.

The J gene is TRBJ2-1, the V gene TRBV7-2; 10 bases fit TRBD2. V was clipped by 4 bases and J by 6 bases; unmatched bases: 6. The germline CDR1 and CDR2 sequences are SGHTA and FQGNSA. The CDR3 is 15 residues long. CDR3 sequence reads: CASSWGLAGANEQFF. Written as DNA, the CDR3 is TGTGCCAGCAGCTGGGGGCTAGCGGGAGCCAATGAGCAGTTCTTC.